Reported below is one T cell receptor (beta chain). Its antigen is undetermined. This sample is part of a study of cytomegalovirus exposure and HLA in healthy donors. Study information: Early release data held some 79 million unique TCRs from HLA-typed donors.

PCR was performed using 60 Vbeta and 13 Jbeta primers. TCRdb keeps only in-frame clones here, not all; method: immunoSEQ multiplex PCR. The data hold 95,000 to 150,000 clones, with roughly 80% observed a single time. Overall study results and limits: Sequences of the TCR beta chain were said to predict the HLA-A and HLA-B alleles of most subjects accurately. In vitro experiments confirmed that three CMV-associated chains were specific for CMV antigens. HLA alleles were associated with 18,000 or so TCR beta sequences in a later analysis at 0.05 false discovery rate.

The sequence was obtained from a woman aged 25 to 39 in good health and CMV-seropositive. The specimen was PBMCs.

CDR3 DNA sequence: TGTGCCAGCAGCGACCGTGGGGGGACCACCGGGGAGCTGTTTTTT. Amino acid sequence: CASSDRGGTTGELFF. This chain uses TRBV9 with TRBJ2-2; possible D gene TRBD2, 6 bases. There are 15 residues in the CDR3. Per germline, CDR1 SGDLS and CDR2 YYNGEE. V was shortened by 3 bases and J by 4 bases, with 13 bases between the two germline ends.